Listed here is a single T cell receptor (beta chain). This entry belongs to a study of shared clonotypes between healthy human individuals. Germline assignment: CDR1 MRHNA and CDR2 SNTAGT. V lost 2 bases and J lost 5, with 21 bases in between. The CDR3 sequence is 17 residues long. TCRdb keeps only in-frame clones here, not all; method: immunoSEQ multiplex PCR. The table shows a few million clones, with roughly 93% occurring only once. J is TRBJ2-5 and V is TRBV6-4, with a weak D call TRBD1 (7 bases). The source of this sequence is a man between 18 and 35 years old in good health. Some clones in this sample may be carry-over from other donors' samples. The specimen sequenced was naive CD4+ T cells from PBMCs. As for subset: CD45RA+ positively selected. The CDR3 bases are TGTGCCAGCAGTGACCTCGCCTCGACAGGGACTGCCGAGACCCAGTACTTC. Its translation: CASSDLASTGTAETQYF.